Listed below are T cell receptor beta chains from one sample, sequenced in a study of CD8+ T cells in alopecia areata. TCRdb's table, derived via immunoSEQ multiplex PCR, lists solely in-frame clones and lacks some. The data show 120,000 or so clones, roughly 58% seen once. The sequencing used CD8+ T cells sorted from blood, collected at week 4, from a patient treated with tofacitinib. These receptors were obtained from a human donor with alopecia areata. The CDR3 runs from the conserved cysteine through the conserved F or W. Fields, in order: V gene, D gene, clone size, J gene, CDR3 DNA, CDR3 protein. The D gene is left open where the match is weak. Clone size appears in some rows only: once, few, many, or a class for an expanded clone.

V gene: TRBV29-1
D gene: TRBD2
clone size: .
J gene: TRBJ2-3
CDR3 DNA: TGCAGCGTTGAACCCTCAGCGGGGGGCCCAGATACGCAGTATTTT
CDR3 protein: CSVEPSAGGPDTQYF

V gene: TRBV19
D gene: .
clone size: .
J gene: TRBJ2-1
CDR3 DNA: TGTGCCACCACCCGGGACATTTACTCTGAGCAGTTCTTC
CDR3 protein: CATTRDIYSEQFF

V gene: TRBV30
D gene: TRBD2
clone size: few
J gene: TRBJ2-3
CDR3 DNA: TGTGCCTGGAGTGTACTAGCGGGGGCCGGGGACCTAATCACAGATACGCAGTATTTT
CDR3 protein: CAWSVLAGAGDLITDTQYF

V gene: TRBV30
D gene: .
clone size: few
J gene: TRBJ1-2
CDR3 DNA: TGTGCCTGGAGTGTGATGGACCTAGCTAACTATGGCTACACCTTC
CDR3 protein: CAWSVMDLANYGYTF

V gene: TRBV27
D gene: .
clone size: once
J gene: TRBJ1-5
CDR3 DNA: TGTGCCAGCAGAGTAGGGGGCAATCAGCCCCAGCATTTT
CDR3 protein: CASRVGGNQPQHF

V gene: TRBV20-1
D gene: .
clone size: .
J gene: TRBJ2-1
CDR3 DNA: TGCAGTAGGTACAATGAGCAGTTCTTC
CDR3 protein: CSRYNEQFF

V gene: TRBV30
D gene: .
clone size: .
J gene: TRBJ2-7
CDR3 DNA: TGTGCCTGGAGTGATCAAGGGGATGGGGAGCAGTACTTC
CDR3 protein: CAWSDQGDGEQYF

V gene: TRBV6-4
D gene: .
clone size: .
J gene: TRBJ2-3
CDR3 DNA: TGTGCCAGCAGTGACACGGGGGCCTCACACACAGATACGCAGTATTTT
CDR3 protein: CASSDTGASHTDTQYF

V gene: TRBV30
D gene: .
clone size: .
J gene: TRBJ2-1
CDR3 DNA: TGTGCCTGGAGCCCAACAGGCAAGGAGCAGTTCTTC
CDR3 protein: CAWSPTGKEQFF

V gene: TRBV7-6
D gene: TRBD1
clone size: .
J gene: TRBJ2-5
CDR3 DNA: TGTGCCAGCAGCTTATTCATGACAGGGGGCGAGGAGACCCAGTACTTC
CDR3 protein: CASSLFMTGGEETQYF

V gene: TRBV1
D gene: .
clone size: .
J gene: TRBJ1-4
CDR3 DNA: TGCACCAGCAGCCAAGATATAAGGGGGATAGATGAAAAACTGTTTTTT
CDR3 protein: CTSSQDIRGIDEKLFF

V gene: TRBV12-5
D gene: .
clone size: few
J gene: TRBJ2-5
CDR3 DNA: TGTGCTAGTGGTTTGGGACGGATGGAAGAGACCCAGTACTTC
CDR3 protein: CASGLGRMEETQYF

V gene: TRBV27
D gene: .
clone size: .
J gene: TRBJ1-2
CDR3 DNA: TGTGCCAGCGCGACGGGGGGGAGAGCTAACTATGGCTACACCTTC
CDR3 protein: CASATGGRANYGYTF

V gene: TRBV19
D gene: TRBD2
clone size: .
J gene: TRBJ2-2
CDR3 DNA: TGTGCCACCACTGCCGAGCTAGCGGGGGCCGGGGAGCTGTTTTTT
CDR3 protein: CATTAELAGAGELFF

V gene: TRBV5-1
D gene: .
clone size: few
J gene: TRBJ1-2
CDR3 DNA: TGCGCCAGCAGCTTGGGCGGCGGTGATGGCTACACCTTC
CDR3 protein: CASSLGGGDGYTF

V gene: TRBV30
D gene: .
clone size: .
J gene: TRBJ1-2
CDR3 DNA: TGTGCCTGGAGTGTGAACTATGGCTACACCTTC
CDR3 protein: CAWSVNYGYTF

V gene: TRBV2
D gene: .
clone size: .
J gene: TRBJ2-5
CDR3 DNA: TGTGCCAGCTTTGAGGGTGGAGAGACCCAGTACTTC
CDR3 protein: CASFEGGETQYF

V gene: TRBV27
D gene: .
clone size: .
J gene: TRBJ1-2
CDR3 DNA: TGTGCCAGCAGTTTATCTGGTGGAGCTAACTATGGCTACACCTTC
CDR3 protein: CASSLSGGANYGYTF

V gene: TRBV29-1
D gene: TRBD2
clone size: .
J gene: TRBJ2-3
CDR3 DNA: TGCAGCGTTGAAACGGGGGGGGCCGATAGTACAGATACGCAGTATTTT
CDR3 protein: CSVETGGADSTDTQYF

V gene: TRBV30
D gene: .
clone size: .
J gene: TRBJ1-2
CDR3 DNA: TGTGCCTGGAGCCCTGGGAGAGCAGGGATGGTCGGCTACACCTTC
CDR3 protein: CAWSPGRAGMVGYTF

V gene: TRBV28
D gene: .
clone size: .
J gene: TRBJ2-1
CDR3 DNA: TGTGCCAGCAGTCAAAGCCTTTCGGGGGAGAATGAGCAGTTCTTC
CDR3 protein: CASSQSLSGENEQFF

V gene: TRBV29-1
D gene: TRBD2
clone size: .
J gene: TRBJ2-1
CDR3 DNA: TGCAGCGTTGAAGAGACTAGCGGGGCGTCGGGGAATGAGCAGTTCTTC
CDR3 protein: CSVEETSGASGNEQFF

V gene: TRBV6-1
D gene: .
clone size: .
J gene: TRBJ1-5
CDR3 DNA: TGTGCCAGCAGTGAAAGGTTGGCAGGGGTTGAGGTTCAGCCCCAGCATTTT
CDR3 protein: CASSERLAGVEVQPQHF

V gene: TRBV19
D gene: .
clone size: few
J gene: TRBJ2-1
CDR3 DNA: TGTGCCAGTAACCTAGGGGGGGCAGGGAATGAGCAGTTCTTC
CDR3 protein: CASNLGGAGNEQFF

V gene: TRBV27
D gene: TRBD2
clone size: .
J gene: TRBJ2-1
CDR3 DNA: TGTGCCAGCAGTAAACCGGGACTAGCGGGGGCCTTCTCCTACAATGAGCAGTTCTTC
CDR3 protein: CASSKPGLAGAFSYNEQFF

V gene: TRBV30
D gene: TRBD2
clone size: .
J gene: TRBJ2-5
CDR3 DNA: TGTGCCTGGGGGGAGGGTAATCAAGAGACCCAGTACTTC
CDR3 protein: CAWGEGNQETQYF

V gene: TRBV5-1
D gene: TRBD1
clone size: few
J gene: TRBJ1-5
CDR3 DNA: TGCGCCAGCAGCTTGCTAGGGGGCAGTCAGCCCCAGCATTTT
CDR3 protein: CASSLLGGSQPQHF

V gene: TRBV5-1
D gene: TRBD1
clone size: few
J gene: TRBJ2-2
CDR3 DNA: TGCGCCAGCAGCTGGACAGGGGGCACCGGGGAGCTGTTTTTT
CDR3 protein: CASSWTGGTGELFF

V gene: TRBV18
D gene: TRBD2
clone size: .
J gene: TRBJ2-1
CDR3 DNA: TGTGCCAGCCCCTGGACTAGCGGGGCGCCACACAATGAGCAGTTCTTC
CDR3 protein: CASPWTSGAPHNEQFF

V gene: TRBV5-1
D gene: TRBD2
clone size: few
J gene: TRBJ2-1
CDR3 DNA: TGCGCCAGCAGCTTAAAGCGGGGGTATGAGCAGTTCTTC
CDR3 protein: CASSLKRGYEQFF

V gene: TRBV27
D gene: .
clone size: few
J gene: TRBJ2-7
CDR3 DNA: TGTGCCAGCAGCTGGGCGGGGACCTACTACGAGCAGTACTTC
CDR3 protein: CASSWAGTYYEQYF

V gene: TRBV27
D gene: .
clone size: .
J gene: TRBJ2-7
CDR3 DNA: TGTGCCAGCAGTCCGATGGGACATCCCTACGAGCAGTACTTC
CDR3 protein: CASSPMGHPYEQYF

V gene: TRBV25-1
D gene: TRBD1
clone size: few
J gene: TRBJ1-2
CDR3 DNA: TGTGCCAGCACGAACAGGGGTGGCTACACCTTC
CDR3 protein: CASTNRGGYTF

V gene: TRBV25-1
D gene: .
clone size: .
J gene: TRBJ2-7
CDR3 DNA: TGTGCCAGCAAGGACGGCTCCTACGAGCAGTACTTC
CDR3 protein: CASKDGSYEQYF

V gene: TRBV30
D gene: TRBD1
clone size: .
J gene: TRBJ1-2
CDR3 DNA: TGTGCCTGGAGCGGACAGGGGACGAATGGATATGGCTACACCTTC
CDR3 protein: CAWSGQGTNGYGYTF

V gene: TRBV7-9
D gene: .
clone size: .
J gene: TRBJ1-6
CDR3 DNA: TGTGCCAGCAGCTTAGCCCAGGGCGGCGGTTCACCCCTCCACTTT
CDR3 protein: CASSLAQGGGSPLHF

V gene: TRBV28
D gene: .
clone size: .
J gene: TRBJ2-7
CDR3 DNA: TGTGCCAGCAGTTTATTCGCCGTCCGGGACTACGAGCAGTACTTC
CDR3 protein: CASSLFAVRDYEQYF

V gene: TRBV5-1
D gene: .
clone size: .
J gene: TRBJ2-5
CDR3 DNA: TGCGCCAGCAGCCCCTGGGATAGCAGCGGTGAGACCCAGTACTTC
CDR3 protein: CASSPWDSSGETQYF

V gene: TRBV18
D gene: .
clone size: .
J gene: TRBJ2-5
CDR3 DNA: TGTGCCAGCTCACACGGAGAGACCCAGTACTTC
CDR3 protein: CASSHGETQYF

V gene: TRBV30
D gene: .
clone size: .
J gene: TRBJ1-1
CDR3 DNA: TGTGCCTGGAACCAACTCGGGGCGATGACTGAAGCTTTCTTT
CDR3 protein: CAWNQLGAMTEAFF

V gene: TRBV30
D gene: .
clone size: .
J gene: TRBJ2-7
CDR3 DNA: TGTGCCTGGAGTGCAACCTACGAGCAGTACTTC
CDR3 protein: CAWSATYEQYF

V gene: TRBV4-3
D gene: .
clone size: .
J gene: TRBJ2-3
CDR3 DNA: TGCGCCAGCAGCCAAGATCCGAGAGGGGGGATGGGGACAGATACGCAGTATTTT
CDR3 protein: CASSQDPRGGMGTDTQYF

V gene: TRBV29-1
D gene: .
clone size: few
J gene: TRBJ2-7
CDR3 DNA: TGCAGCGTTGAAGAGAAAGAAGGCGATTACGAGCAGTACTTC
CDR3 protein: CSVEEKEGDYEQYF

V gene: TRBV27
D gene: TRBD1
clone size: .
J gene: TRBJ2-5
CDR3 DNA: TGTGCCAGCAGTTTCGGGACAGGGGGTTGGACCCAGTACTTC
CDR3 protein: CASSFGTGGWTQYF

V gene: TRBV11-1
D gene: TRBD1
clone size: few
J gene: TRBJ2-3
CDR3 DNA: TGTGCCAGCAGCTCCGGGACAGGGGGCGTGATCGGGACAGATACGCAGTATTTT
CDR3 protein: CASSSGTGGVIGTDTQYF

V gene: TRBV7-9
D gene: TRBD2
clone size: .
J gene: TRBJ2-3
CDR3 DNA: TGTGCCAGCAGCCAGGCGAGCGGGGGGCCAGATACGCAGTATTTT
CDR3 protein: CASSQASGGPDTQYF

V gene: TRBV29-1
D gene: TRBD1
clone size: .
J gene: TRBJ2-7
CDR3 DNA: TGCAGCGTTGAAAGACAGGGGCACTACGAGCAGTACTTC
CDR3 protein: CSVERQGHYEQYF

V gene: TRBV20-1
D gene: .
clone size: .
J gene: TRBJ2-2
CDR3 DNA: TGCAGTGTCCTCCTCAACGGGGAGCTGTTTTTT
CDR3 protein: CSVLLNGELFF

V gene: TRBV2
D gene: .
clone size: few
J gene: TRBJ2-2
CDR3 DNA: TGTGCCGTCCAGGGCGGGGAGCTGTTTTTT
CDR3 protein: CAVQGGELFF

V gene: TRBV5-1
D gene: .
clone size: .
J gene: TRBJ2-1
CDR3 DNA: TGCGCCAGCAGCCGGGTAGGGGACCGACATCTCAATGAGCAGTTCTTC
CDR3 protein: CASSRVGDRHLNEQFF

V gene: TRBV29-1
D gene: .
clone size: .
J gene: TRBJ2-3
CDR3 DNA: TGCAGCGTTGACTTCGACAGGTATACAGATACGCAGTATTTT
CDR3 protein: CSVDFDRYTDTQYF

V gene: TRBV29-1
D gene: .
clone size: .
J gene: TRBJ2-1
CDR3 DNA: TGCAGCTCCACTCCTTCCTACAATGAGCAGTTCTTC
CDR3 protein: CSSTPSYNEQFF

V gene: TRBV14
D gene: .
clone size: .
J gene: TRBJ2-5
CDR3 DNA: TGTGCCAGCAGCTCGGAGGGGGGACTACGATACCAAGAGACCCAGTACTTC
CDR3 protein: CASSSEGGLRYQETQYF

V gene: TRBV6-5
D gene: TRBD2
clone size: .
J gene: TRBJ2-1
CDR3 DNA: TGTGCCAGCGGACTAGCGGGGGGATACAATGAGCAGTTCTTC
CDR3 protein: CASGLAGGYNEQFF

V gene: TRBV9
D gene: .
clone size: .
J gene: TRBJ1-2
CDR3 DNA: TGTGCCAGCAGCGGGCAGAGGGGGTATGGCTACACCTTC
CDR3 protein: CASSGQRGYGYTF

V gene: TRBV30
D gene: .
clone size: .
J gene: TRBJ1-2
CDR3 DNA: TGTGCCTGGACCCTCGGGGGGGGTGATGGCTACACCTTC
CDR3 protein: CAWTLGGGDGYTF

V gene: TRBV7-9
D gene: .
clone size: few
J gene: TRBJ2-5
CDR3 DNA: TGTGCCAGCAGCCCCCAGCGGAGTGGTGCAGAGACCCAGTACTTC
CDR3 protein: CASSPQRSGAETQYF

V gene: TRBV5-1
D gene: TRBD1
clone size: .
J gene: TRBJ1-1
CDR3 DNA: TGCGCCAGCAGCTTGGAGGGGGCCGAAGCTTTCTTT
CDR3 protein: CASSLEGAEAFF

V gene: TRBV19
D gene: .
clone size: .
J gene: TRBJ1-5
CDR3 DNA: TGTGCCAGTAGTTCTCAGTCCTCTAGCAATCAGCCCCAGCATTTT
CDR3 protein: CASSSQSSSNQPQHF

V gene: TRBV14
D gene: TRBD1
clone size: .
J gene: TRBJ1-1
CDR3 DNA: TGTGCCAGCAGCCGGACGACAGGGGTCAACACTGAAGCTTTCTTT
CDR3 protein: CASSRTTGVNTEAFF